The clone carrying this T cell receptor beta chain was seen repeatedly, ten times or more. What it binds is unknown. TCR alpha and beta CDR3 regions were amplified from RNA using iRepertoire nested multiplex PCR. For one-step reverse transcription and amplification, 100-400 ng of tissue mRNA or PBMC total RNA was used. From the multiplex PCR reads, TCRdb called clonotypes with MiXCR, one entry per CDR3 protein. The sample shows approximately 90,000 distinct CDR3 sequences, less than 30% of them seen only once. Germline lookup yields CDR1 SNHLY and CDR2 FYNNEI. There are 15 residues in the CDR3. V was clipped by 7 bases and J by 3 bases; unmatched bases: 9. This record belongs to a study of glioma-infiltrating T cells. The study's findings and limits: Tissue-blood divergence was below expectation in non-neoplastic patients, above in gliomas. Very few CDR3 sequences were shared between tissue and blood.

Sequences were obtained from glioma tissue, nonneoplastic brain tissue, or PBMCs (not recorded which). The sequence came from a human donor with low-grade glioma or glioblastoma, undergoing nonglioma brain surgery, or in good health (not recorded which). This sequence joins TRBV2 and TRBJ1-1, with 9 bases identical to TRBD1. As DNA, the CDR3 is TGTGCCAGCAAATCGACAGGGGGGGGACACACTGAAGCTTTCTTT. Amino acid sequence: CASKSTGGGHTEAFF.